A single T cell receptor (beta chain) is shown here with its context. The authors' processing: Amplification from reference gene primers served as the basis for estimated nucleated cell counts. Measured with immunoSEQ multiplex PCR; TCRdb has only the in-frame clones, and not every one. Clone size and V and J calls were adopted from that table, with D and trimming inferred from the DNA. The sample has 77,000 or so clones; around 83% are singletons. This specimen belongs to a study of blood T cell repertoires in COVID-19. V lost 6 bases and J lost 7; bases outside the gene matches: 6. CDR3 length equals 14 residues. Germline V lookup: CDR1 MDHEN, CDR2 SYDVKM. A Seattle source enrolled patients during active infection and followed them longitudinally.

The receptor comes from a man aged 30 to 39 with COVID-19, enrolled during active disease. The chain employs TRBV28 and TRBJ2-2, with TRBD2 identical over 9 bases. Sequencing was carried out using peripheral blood. The CDR3 nucleotides read TGTGCCAGCAGCCTAGCGGGATCGGTCGGGGAGCTGTTTTTT. Protein product: CASSLAGSVGELFF. Filled out from reference TRBV28 and TRBJ2-2, the complete variable domain reads DVKVTQSSRYLVKRTGEKVFLECVQDMDHENMFWYRQDPGLGLRLIYFSYDVKMKEKGDIPEGYSVSREKKERFSLILESASTNQTSMYLCASSLAGSVGELFFGEGSRLTVL.